Given below is one TCR beta chain in context. Its antigen specificity is not known. No much larger clone is present one base from it, and per-base qualities are unavailable. The junction shows trimming of 4 bases on V and 6 bases on J, and the gene matches do not reach 4 bases of it. Inclusive of the bounding cysteine and phenylalanine, the CDR3 is 13 residues long. The read is trimmed to its CDR3 DNA, 39 bases read in frame from base 1. The germline V gene sets CDR1 to LGHNA and CDR2 to YNFKEQ. These data originate in a study of PD-1 blockade in mismatch repair-deficient tumors (dated by TCRdb to 2016 to 2017). A note on the overall study: Between September 2013 and 2016, more than 75 consecutive patients with over ten mismatch repair-deficient cancer types, all previously treated and progressing, were enrolled in the trial. Tumor-associated T cell clones in the peripheral blood of patients responding to PD-1 blockade were tracked using deep sequencing of TCR CDR3 regions. Study-wide conclusions, independent of this receptor: After pembrolizumab, tumor-resident clones, which were often undetectable in blood before treatment, expanded rapidly and then contracted, generally ahead of radiologic responses.

Library method: the immunoSEQ multiplex PCR assay. The table was pulled from immuneACCESS by TCRdb, which kept in-frame rearrangements only. Such tables lose some clones; where checked, under half of the loss comes from unresolved V genes, and the rest has no known cause. This sample is represented by under 95,000 clones; 65% to 85% of them were singletons. In total, the top ten clones hold 5% to 6.5% of the sample. For each enrolled patient, mismatch repair deficiency was established using either polymerase chain reaction or immunohistochemistry. TCR sequencing was carried out for three patients who responded to pembrolizumab therapy. The phase II trial prospectively tested pembrolizumab PD-1 blockade in advanced mismatch repair-deficient cancers regardless of tissue of origin. Peripheral blood T cell samples were gathered serially, both before PD-1 blockade started and at multiple time points afterward. The timing of each blood sample was reported as weeks after the first dose of pembrolizumab.

The receptor's source is an adult with mismatch repair-deficient cancer. The sample consisted of peripheral blood, taken 44 weeks after starting pembrolizumab. In this chain, TRBV4-2 is recombined with TRBJ2-3, with 7 central nucleotides matching TRBD1. Here is the DNA: TGTGCCAGCAGCCGAGACAGGGCGGATACGCAGTATTTT. This sequence encodes CASSRDRADTQYF.